Below, one TCR beta chain is given with its context. What it recognizes is unknown. The split of CD4+ cells yielded CD45RA+ naive and CD45RA-negative memory subsets. This record comes from a study of shared clonotypes between healthy human individuals. Study overall: In total, the donors were a couple of women and a few men aged 18 to 49. General study points: With few donors, the genetic and exposure-history diversity represented was limited.

Germline V gene sequence: CDR1 SGHDT, CDR2 YYEEEE. V lost 0 bases, J lost 0 bases, and 3 bases stayed unmatched. The CDR3 runs to 17 residues. Data came from immunoSEQ multiplex PCR; TCRdb stores just in-frame clones and leaves some out. The sample shows under 1,100,000 clones, approximately 70% of them seen only once. The specimen sequenced was memory CD4+ T cells sorted from blood. Subset here: CD45RA-negative fraction. V usage is TRBV5-6 and J usage is TRBJ2-5; 12 bases agree with TRBD1. The TCR sequence derives from a man aged 18-30 years in good health. The CDR3: CASSLEGQGAYQETQYF. The CDR3 nucleotides read TGTGCCAGCAGCTTGGAGGGACAGGGGGCTTACCAAGAGACCCAGTACTTC.